This TCR beta chain was captured in a study of blood T cells in healthy people across ages. Findings and caveats of the study: With age, beta diversity per million T cells declined roughly linearly, significantly by approximately 40.

As to this clonotype: The antigen remains undetermined.

Donation came from healthy Caucasian individuals in Russia who were aged about 6 to 100. They isolated at least 7 million PBMCs from each sample. Primed by a sample-barcoded 5' primer and a J-beta primer mix, a second PCR proceeded for 7 to 11 cycles. TCRdb reanalysed the 5' RACE reads using MiXCR and keeps one entry per CDR3 protein. This table has fewer than 700,000 distinct CDR3 sequences, less than 45% appearing once. V dropped 0 bases and J dropped 5; count of bases not matched to a gene: 5. There are 16 residues in the CDR3. CDR1 is SGHDT and CDR2 is YYEEEE in the germline V gene. This TCR was recovered from an elderly man in good health. The specimen sequenced was blood. The J gene is TRBJ1-6, the V gene TRBV5-6, with 7 bases lining up with TRBD1. CDR3 DNA sequence: TGTGCCAGCAGCTTGGACAGGGGCACCAATAATTCACCCCTCCACTTT. This encodes CASSLDRGTNNSPLHF.